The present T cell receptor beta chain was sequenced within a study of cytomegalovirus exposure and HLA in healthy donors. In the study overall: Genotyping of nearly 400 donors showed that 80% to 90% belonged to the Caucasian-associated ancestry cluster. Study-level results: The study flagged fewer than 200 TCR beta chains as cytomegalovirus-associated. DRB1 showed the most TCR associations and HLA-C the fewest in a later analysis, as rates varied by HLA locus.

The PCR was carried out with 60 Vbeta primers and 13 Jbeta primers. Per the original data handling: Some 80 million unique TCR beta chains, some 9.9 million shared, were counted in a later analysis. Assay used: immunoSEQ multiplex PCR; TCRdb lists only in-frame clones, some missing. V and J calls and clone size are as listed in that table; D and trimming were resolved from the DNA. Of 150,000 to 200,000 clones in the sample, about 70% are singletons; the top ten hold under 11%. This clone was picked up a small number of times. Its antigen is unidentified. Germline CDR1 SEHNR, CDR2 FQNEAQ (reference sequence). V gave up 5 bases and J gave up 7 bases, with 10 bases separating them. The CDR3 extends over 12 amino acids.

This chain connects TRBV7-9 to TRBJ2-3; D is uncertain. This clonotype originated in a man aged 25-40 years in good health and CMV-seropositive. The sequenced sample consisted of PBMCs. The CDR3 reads CASSPERNTQYF. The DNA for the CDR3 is TGTGCCAGCAGCCCTGAGAGGAATACGCAGTATTTT.